Given below is one TCR beta chain in context. Its specificity is not known. The PCR was carried out with 60 Vbeta primers and 13 Jbeta primers. Libraries were prepared by immunoSEQ multiplex PCR; TCRdb keeps only in-frame clonotypes and omits some of them. The data hold 150,000 to 200,000 clones, with 80% observed a single time. This sample was included in a study of cytomegalovirus exposure and HLA in healthy donors. Trimming at V came to 4 bases and at J to 5 bases, leaving 10 bases not matched to a gene. CDR1 MNHNS and CDR2 SASEGT come from the germline V gene. CDR3 size: 17 residues. Study-level results: A missense variant in DCLRE1C was later tied to TCR beta V- and J-gene trimming. Sequencing likely produced, as an artifact, a cluster of highly shared sequence variants.

The sequencing sample was made of PBMCs. The gene calls are TRBV6-1 and TRBJ2-5, with 13 bases lining up with TRBD2. The receptor comes from a girl aged 10 to 17 in good health and CMV-seropositive. CDR3 sequence reads: CASSGMVGTSGTETQYF. The CDR3 DNA reads TGTGCCAGCAGTGGAATGGTCGGGACTAGCGGGACTGAGACCCAGTACTTC.